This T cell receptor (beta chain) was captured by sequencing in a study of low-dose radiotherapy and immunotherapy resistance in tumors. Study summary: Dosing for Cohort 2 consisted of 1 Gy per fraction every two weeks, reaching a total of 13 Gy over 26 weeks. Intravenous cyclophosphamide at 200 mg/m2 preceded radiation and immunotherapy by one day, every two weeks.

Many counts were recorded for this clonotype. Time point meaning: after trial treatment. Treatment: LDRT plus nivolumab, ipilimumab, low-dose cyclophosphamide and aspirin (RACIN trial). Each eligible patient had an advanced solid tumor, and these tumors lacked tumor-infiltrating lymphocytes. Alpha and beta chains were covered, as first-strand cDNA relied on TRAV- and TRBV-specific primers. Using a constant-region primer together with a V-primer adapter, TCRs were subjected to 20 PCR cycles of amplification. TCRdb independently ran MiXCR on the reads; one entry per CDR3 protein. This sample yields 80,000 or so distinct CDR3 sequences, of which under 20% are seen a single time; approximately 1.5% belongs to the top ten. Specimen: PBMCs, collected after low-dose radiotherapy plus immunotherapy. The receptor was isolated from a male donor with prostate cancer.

CDR3 in DNA: TGCGCCAGCAGCCAAGAAGTCGGCCAGGCTGAAGCTTTCTTT. Translating gives CASSQEVGQAEAFF. V gene TRBV4-3 combines with J gene TRBJ1-1; D not certain. Germline V gene lookup returns CDR1 LGHNA and CDR2 YSLEER. The CDR3 runs 14 residues. V gave up 0 bases and J gave up 6 bases, with 11 bases separating them.